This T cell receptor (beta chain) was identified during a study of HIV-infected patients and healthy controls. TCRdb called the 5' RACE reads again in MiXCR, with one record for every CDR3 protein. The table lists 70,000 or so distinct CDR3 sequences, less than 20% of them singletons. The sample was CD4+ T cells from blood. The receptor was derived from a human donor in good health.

CDR3 sequence (DNA): TGTGCCAGCACCCGACGGGGGGAGAACACCGGGGAGCTGTTTTTT. Its protein is CASTRRGENTGELFF. The V gene is TRBV6-5, the J gene TRBJ2-2; 7 nucleotides align to TRBD2. V dropped 7 bases and J dropped 1; count of bases not matched to a gene: 6. CDR1 and CDR2 from the germline V gene are MNHEY and SVGAGI. This CDR3 spans 15 amino acids.